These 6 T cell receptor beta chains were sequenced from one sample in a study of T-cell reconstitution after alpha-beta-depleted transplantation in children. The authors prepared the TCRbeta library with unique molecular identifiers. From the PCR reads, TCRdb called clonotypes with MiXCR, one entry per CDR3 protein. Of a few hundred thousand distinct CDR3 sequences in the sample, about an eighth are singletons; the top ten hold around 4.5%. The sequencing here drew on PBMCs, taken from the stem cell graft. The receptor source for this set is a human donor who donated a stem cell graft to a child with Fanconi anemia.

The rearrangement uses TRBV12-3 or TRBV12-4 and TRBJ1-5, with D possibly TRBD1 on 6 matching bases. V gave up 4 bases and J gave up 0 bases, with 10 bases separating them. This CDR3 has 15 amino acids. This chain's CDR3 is CASSSGQLSNQPQHF. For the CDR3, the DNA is TGTGCCAGCAGTTCCGGACAGCTTAGCAATCAGCCCCAGCATTTT.

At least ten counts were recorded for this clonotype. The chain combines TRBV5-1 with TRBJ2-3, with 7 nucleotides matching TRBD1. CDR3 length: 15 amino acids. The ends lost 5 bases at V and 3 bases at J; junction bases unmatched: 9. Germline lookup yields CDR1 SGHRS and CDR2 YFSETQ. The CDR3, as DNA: TGCGCCAGCAGGGCGTTACAGGGGACGACAGATACGCAGTATTTT. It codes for CASRALQGTTDTQYF.

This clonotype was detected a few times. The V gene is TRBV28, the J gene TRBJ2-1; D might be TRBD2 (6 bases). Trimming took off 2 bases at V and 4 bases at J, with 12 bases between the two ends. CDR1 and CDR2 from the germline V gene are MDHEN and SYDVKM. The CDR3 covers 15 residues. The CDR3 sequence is CASSLRGETYNEQFF. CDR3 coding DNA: TGTGCCAGCAGTTTACGCGGGGAGACGTACAATGAGCAGTTCTTC.

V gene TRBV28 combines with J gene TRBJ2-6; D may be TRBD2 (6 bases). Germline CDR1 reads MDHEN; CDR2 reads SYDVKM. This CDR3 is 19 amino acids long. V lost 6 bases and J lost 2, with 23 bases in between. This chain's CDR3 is CASRPTAGLPSPGANVLTF. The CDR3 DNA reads TGTGCCAGCAGACCAACCGCGGGACTTCCAAGCCCTGGGGCCAACGTCCTGACTTTC.

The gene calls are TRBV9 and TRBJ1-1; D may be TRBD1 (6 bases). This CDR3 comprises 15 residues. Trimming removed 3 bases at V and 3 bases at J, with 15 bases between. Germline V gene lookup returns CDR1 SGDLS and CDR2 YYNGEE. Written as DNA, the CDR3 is TGTGCCAGCAGCGGGTTCGTGGGGGCGGACACTGAAGCTTTCTTT. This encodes CASSGFVGADTEAFF.

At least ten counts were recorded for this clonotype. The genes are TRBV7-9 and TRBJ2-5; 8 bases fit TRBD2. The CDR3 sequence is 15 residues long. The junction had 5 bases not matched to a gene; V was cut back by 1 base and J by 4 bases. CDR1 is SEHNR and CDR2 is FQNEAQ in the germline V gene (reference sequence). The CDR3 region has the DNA TGTGCCAGCAGCTTAGACGGGGGGGCCGGAGAGACCCAGTACTTC. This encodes CASSLDGGAGETQYF.